This TCR beta chain was found in a study of T cells in Graves' hyperthyroidism and ophthalmopathy. Study-wide background: The blood sample was taken at first diagnosis, before treatment began. Study-level findings and limits: Blood shared most expanded thyroid clonotypes above 0.001.

Uncontrolled infection, other autoimmune disease, pregnancy and lactation each barred patients from inclusion. The authors obtained PBMCs from about 9 ml of fresh peripheral blood. TCR beta CDR3 sequences were amplified from RNA transcripts. The study used the HTBI primer set for a first-round RT-PCR of the TCR CDR3. In TCRdb, the multiplex PCR reads were re-called with MiXCR into one record per CDR3 protein. The data hold approximately 300,000 distinct CDR3 sequences, with 16% observed a single time. Germline V gives CDR1 SGHVS, CDR2 FQNEAQ. Trimming pared 2 bases from V and 1 base from J, leaving 18 bases between. The CDR3 sequence is 18 residues long. This clonotype has just a few counts. The target antigen is unknown.

This chain links TRBV7-8 with TRBJ1-5, with unresolved D. The receptor was derived from a man aged 30 to 39 with Graves' hyperthyroidism. The sequenced sample was blood. The CDR3 here is CASSLRGQLLGSNQPQHF. For the CDR3, the DNA is TGTGCCAGCAGCTTACGAGGCCAACTCCTGGGGAGCAATCAGCCCCAGCATTTT.